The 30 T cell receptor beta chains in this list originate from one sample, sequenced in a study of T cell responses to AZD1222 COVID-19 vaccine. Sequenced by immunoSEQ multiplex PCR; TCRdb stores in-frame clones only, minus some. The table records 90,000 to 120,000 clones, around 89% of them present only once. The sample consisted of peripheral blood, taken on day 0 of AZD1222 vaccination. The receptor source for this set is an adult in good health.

This chain's CDR3 is CASSWHGQGAYEQYF. The CDR3 coding sequence is TGTGCCAGCAGTTGGCACGGACAGGGGGCTTACGAGCAGTACTTC. V gene TRBV6-5 combines with J gene TRBJ2-7, with 11 bases lining up with TRBD1. Trimming took 4 bases from V and 4 from J; bases not matched to a gene: 6. CDR1 is MNHEY, CDR2 SVGAGI, per germline. This CDR3 is 15 amino acids long.

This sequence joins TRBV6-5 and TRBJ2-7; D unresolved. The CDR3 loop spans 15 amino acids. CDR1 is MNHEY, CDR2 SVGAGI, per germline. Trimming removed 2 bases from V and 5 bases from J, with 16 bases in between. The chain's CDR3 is CASSYEATRVDEQYF. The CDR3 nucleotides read TGTGCCAGCAGTTACGAGGCTACTCGGGTCGACGAGCAGTACTTC.

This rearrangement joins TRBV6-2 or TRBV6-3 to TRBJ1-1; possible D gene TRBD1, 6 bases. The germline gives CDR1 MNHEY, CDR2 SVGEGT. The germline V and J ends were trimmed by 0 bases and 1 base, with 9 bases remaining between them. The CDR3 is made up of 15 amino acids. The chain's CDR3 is CASSYSGQPNTEAFF. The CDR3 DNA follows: TGTGCCAGCAGTTACTCGGGACAACCGAACACTGAAGCTTTCTTT.

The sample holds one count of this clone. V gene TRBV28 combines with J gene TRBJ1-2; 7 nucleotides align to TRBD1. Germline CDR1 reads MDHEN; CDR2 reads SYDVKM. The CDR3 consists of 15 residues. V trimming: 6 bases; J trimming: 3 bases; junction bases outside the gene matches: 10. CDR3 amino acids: CASSLDTGEDYGYTF. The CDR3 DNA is TGTGCCAGCAGCCTCGACACAGGGGAAGACTATGGCTACACCTTC.

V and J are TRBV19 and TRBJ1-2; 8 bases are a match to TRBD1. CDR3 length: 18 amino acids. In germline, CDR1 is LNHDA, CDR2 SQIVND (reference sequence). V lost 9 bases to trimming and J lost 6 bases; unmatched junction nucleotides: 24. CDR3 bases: TGTGCCAGCAGAAACACCCCGGGACAGGCCTTTAATTTGGATGGCTACACCTTC. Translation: CASRNTPGQAFNLDGYTF.

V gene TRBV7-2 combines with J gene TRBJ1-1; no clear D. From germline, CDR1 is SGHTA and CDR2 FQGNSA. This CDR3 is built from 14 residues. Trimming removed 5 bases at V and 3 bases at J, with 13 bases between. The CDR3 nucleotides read TGTGCCAGCAGCATAGGGAGTCCGTACACTGAAGCTTTCTTT. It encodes CASSIGSPYTEAFF.

CDR3 DNA: TGTGCCAGCAGCTCCCCCGGGACAGCAAGGAACACTGAAGCTTTCTTT. Protein product: CASSSPGTARNTEAFF. The chain links TRBV5-6 to TRBJ1-1; 7 positions match TRBD1. The CDR3 runs to 16 residues. CDR1 and CDR2 from the germline V gene are SGHDT and YYEEEE. J was trimmed by 1 base and V by 3 bases; bases with no gene match: 9.

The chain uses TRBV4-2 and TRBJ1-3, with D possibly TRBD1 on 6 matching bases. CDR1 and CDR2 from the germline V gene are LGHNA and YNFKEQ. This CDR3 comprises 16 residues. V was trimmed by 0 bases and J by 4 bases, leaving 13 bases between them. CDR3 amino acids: CASSQEAGTRGNTIYF. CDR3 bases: TGTGCCAGCAGCCAAGAGGCCGGGACACGGGGAAACACCATATATTTT.

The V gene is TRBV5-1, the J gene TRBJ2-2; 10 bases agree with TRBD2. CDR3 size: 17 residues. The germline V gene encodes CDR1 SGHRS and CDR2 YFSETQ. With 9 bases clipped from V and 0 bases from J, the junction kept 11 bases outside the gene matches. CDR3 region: CATQRGSGRSNTGELFF. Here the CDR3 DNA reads TGCGCCACCCAGCGGGGTAGCGGGAGGTCGAACACCGGGGAGCTGTTTTTT.

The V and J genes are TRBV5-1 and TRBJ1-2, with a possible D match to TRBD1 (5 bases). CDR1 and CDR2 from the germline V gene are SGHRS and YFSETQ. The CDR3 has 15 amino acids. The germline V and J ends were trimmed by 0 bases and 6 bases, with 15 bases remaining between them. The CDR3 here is CASSLVEAGGDGYTF. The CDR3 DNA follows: TGCGCCAGCAGCTTGGTGGAGGCGGGGGGTGATGGCTACACCTTC.

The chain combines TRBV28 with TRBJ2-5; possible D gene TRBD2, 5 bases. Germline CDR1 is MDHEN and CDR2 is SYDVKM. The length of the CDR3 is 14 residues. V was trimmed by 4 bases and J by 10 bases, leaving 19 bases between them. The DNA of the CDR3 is TGTGCCAGCAGTTCTCAATCTGCCGTTCGGGGCCAGTACTTC. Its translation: CASSSQSAVRGQYF.

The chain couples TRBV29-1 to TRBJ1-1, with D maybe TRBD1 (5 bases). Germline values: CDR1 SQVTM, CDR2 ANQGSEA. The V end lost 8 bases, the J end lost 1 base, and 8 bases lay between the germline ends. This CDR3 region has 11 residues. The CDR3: CSLGQNTEAFF. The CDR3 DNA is TGCAGCTTAGGACAGAACACTGAAGCTTTCTTT. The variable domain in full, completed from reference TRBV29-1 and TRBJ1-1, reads SAVISQKPSRDICQRGTSLTIQCQVDSQVTMMFWYRQQPGQSLTLIATANQGSEATYESGFVIDKFPISRPNLTFSTLTVSNMSPEDSSIYLCSLGQNTEAFFGQGTRLTVV.

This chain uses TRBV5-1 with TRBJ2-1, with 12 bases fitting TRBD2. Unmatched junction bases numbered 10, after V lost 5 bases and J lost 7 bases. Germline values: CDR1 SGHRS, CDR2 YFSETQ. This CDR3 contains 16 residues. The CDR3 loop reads CASRPTSGRTRNEQFF. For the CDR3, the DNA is TGCGCCAGCAGGCCGACTAGCGGGAGAACAAGGAATGAGCAGTTCTTC.

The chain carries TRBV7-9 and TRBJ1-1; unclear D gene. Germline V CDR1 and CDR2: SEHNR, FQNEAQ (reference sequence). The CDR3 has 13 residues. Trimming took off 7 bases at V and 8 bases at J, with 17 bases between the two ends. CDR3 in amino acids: CASTKEVGMEAFF. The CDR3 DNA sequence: TGTGCCAGCACCAAAGAGGTAGGAATGGAAGCTTTCTTT.

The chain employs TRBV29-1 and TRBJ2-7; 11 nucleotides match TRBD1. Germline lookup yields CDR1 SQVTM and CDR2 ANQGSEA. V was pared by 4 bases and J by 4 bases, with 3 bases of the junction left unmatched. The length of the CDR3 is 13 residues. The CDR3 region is CSVGDRGVYEQYF. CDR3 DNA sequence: TGCAGCGTTGGGGACAGGGGGGTTTACGAGCAGTACTTC.

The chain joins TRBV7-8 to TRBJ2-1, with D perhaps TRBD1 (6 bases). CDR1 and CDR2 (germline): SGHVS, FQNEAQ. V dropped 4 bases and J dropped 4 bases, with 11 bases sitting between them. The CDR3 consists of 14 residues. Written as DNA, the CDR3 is TGTGCCAGCAGCTACTCGACAGGTTACAATGAGCAGTTCTTC. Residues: CASSYSTGYNEQFF.

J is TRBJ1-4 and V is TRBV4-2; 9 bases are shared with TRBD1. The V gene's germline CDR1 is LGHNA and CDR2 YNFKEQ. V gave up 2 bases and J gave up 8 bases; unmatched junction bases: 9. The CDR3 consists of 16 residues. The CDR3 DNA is TGTGCCAGCAGCCAATCAACAGGGGGCGGAGGGGAAAAACTGTTTTTT. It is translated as CASSQSTGGGGEKLFF.

Here the CDR3 DNA reads TGTGCCAGCTCACCAATAGATGGGGGCTCCTACGAGCAGTACTTC. Encoded protein: CASSPIDGGSYEQYF. The chain combines TRBV18 with TRBJ2-7; either TRBD1 or TRBD2 may supply D (5 bases each). This CDR3 is built from 15 residues. Between the trimmed V and J ends, which lost 2 bases and 0 bases, there was a span of 11 bases. Germline V gives CDR1 KGHSH, CDR2 LQKENI.

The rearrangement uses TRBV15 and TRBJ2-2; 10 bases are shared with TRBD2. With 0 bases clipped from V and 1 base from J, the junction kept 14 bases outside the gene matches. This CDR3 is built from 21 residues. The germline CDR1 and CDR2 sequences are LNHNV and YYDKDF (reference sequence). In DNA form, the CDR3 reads TGTGCCACCAGCAGAGATTTGTCCGGGACTAGCGTTTTTGTGAACACCGGGGAGCTGTTTTTT. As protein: CATSRDLSGTSVFVNTGELFF.

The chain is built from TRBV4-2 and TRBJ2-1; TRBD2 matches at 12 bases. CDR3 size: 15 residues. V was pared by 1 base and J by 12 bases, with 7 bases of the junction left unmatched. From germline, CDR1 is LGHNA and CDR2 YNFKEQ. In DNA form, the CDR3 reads TGTGCCAGCAGCCAAGGGACTAGCGGGACCCCTGGGCAGTTCTTC. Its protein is CASSQGTSGTPGQFF.

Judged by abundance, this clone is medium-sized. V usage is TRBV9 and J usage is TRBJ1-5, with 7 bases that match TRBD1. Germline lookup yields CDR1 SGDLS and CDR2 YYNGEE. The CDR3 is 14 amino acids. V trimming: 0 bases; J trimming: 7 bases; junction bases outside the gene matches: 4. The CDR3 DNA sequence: TGTGCCAGCAGCGTAGGACAGGGTGGGCAGCCCCAGCATTTT. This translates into CASSVGQGGQPQHF.

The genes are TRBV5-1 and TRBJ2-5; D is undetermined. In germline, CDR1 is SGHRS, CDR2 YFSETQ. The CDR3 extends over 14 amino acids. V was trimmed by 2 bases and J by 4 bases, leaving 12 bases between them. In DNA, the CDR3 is TGCGCCAGCAGCTTCAGTAGCCCCCCAGAGACCCAGTACTTC. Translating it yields CASSFSSPPETQYF.

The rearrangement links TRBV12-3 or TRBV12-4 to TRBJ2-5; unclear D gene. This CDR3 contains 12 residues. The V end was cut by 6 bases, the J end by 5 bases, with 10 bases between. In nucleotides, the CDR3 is TGTGCCAGCAGCCGAGTTAGGGAGACCCAGTACTTC. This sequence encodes CASSRVRETQYF.

CDR3 sequence reads: CASTLRLGLYEQYF. CDR3 DNA sequence: TGTGCCAGCACCCTAAGGTTGGGACTGTACGAGCAGTACTTC. V gene TRBV7-8 combines with J gene TRBJ2-7; maybe TRBD2 (6 bases). The CDR3 extends over 14 amino acids. Germline V gene lookup returns CDR1 SGHVS and CDR2 FQNEAQ. Trimming took off 7 bases at V and 4 bases at J, with 17 bases between the two ends.

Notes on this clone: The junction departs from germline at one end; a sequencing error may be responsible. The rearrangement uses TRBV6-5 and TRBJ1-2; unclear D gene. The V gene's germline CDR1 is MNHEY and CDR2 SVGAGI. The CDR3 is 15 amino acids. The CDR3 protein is CVSSYSWTDNFGYTF. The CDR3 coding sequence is TGTGTCAGCAGTTACTCGTGGACGGATAACTTTGGCTACACCTTC.

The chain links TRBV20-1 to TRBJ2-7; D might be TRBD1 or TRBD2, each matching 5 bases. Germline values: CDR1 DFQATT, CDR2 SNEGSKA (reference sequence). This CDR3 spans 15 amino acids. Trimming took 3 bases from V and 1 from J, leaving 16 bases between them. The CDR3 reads CSASSPRGRSYEQYF. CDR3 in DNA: TGCAGTGCTAGTTCGCCGAGGGGTCGGTCCTACGAGCAGTACTTC.

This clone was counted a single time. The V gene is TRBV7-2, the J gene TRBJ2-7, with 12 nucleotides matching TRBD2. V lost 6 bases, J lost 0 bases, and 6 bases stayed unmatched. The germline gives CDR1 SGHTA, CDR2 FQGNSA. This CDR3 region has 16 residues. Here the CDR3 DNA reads TGTGCCAGCAGGGCCGGGACTAGCGGGCTCTCCTACGAGCAGTACTTC. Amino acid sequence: CASRAGTSGLSYEQYF.

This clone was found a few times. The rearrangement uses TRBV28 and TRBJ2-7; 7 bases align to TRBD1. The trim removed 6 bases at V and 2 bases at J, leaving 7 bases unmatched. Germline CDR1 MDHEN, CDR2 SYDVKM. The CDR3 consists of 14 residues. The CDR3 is CASSRRDRAYEQYF. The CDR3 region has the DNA TGTGCCAGCAGCCGTAGGGACAGAGCCTACGAGCAGTACTTC. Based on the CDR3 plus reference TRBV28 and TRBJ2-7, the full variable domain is DVKVTQSSRYLVKRTGEKVFLECVQDMDHENMFWYRQDPGLGLRLIYFSYDVKMKEKGDIPEGYSVSREKKERFSLILESASTNQTSMYLCASSRRDRAYEQYFGPGTRLTVT.

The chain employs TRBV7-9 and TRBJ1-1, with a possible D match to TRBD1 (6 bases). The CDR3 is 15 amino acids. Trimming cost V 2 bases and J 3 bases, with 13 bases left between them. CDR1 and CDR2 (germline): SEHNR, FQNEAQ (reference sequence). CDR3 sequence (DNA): TGTGCCAGCAGCTTAAAGGGGGTAGGGGACACTGAAGCTTTCTTT. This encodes CASSLKGVGDTEAFF.

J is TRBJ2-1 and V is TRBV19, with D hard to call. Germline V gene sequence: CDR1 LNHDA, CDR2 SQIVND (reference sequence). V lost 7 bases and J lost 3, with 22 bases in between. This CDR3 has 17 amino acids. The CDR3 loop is CASTPQNGTKLYNEQFF. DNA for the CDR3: TGTGCCAGTACCCCCCAAAACGGCACAAAACTCTACAATGAGCAGTTCTTC.